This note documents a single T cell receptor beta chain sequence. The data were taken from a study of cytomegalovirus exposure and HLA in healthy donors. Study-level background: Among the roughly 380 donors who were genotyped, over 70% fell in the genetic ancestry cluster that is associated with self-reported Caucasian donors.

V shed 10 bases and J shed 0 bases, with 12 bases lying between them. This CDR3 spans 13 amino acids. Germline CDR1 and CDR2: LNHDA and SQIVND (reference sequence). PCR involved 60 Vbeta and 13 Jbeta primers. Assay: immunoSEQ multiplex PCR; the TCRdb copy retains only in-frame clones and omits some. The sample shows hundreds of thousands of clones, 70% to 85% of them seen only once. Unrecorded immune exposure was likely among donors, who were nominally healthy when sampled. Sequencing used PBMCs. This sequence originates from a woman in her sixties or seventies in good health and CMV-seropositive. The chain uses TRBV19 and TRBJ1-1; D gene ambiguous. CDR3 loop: CATQKQVNTEAFF. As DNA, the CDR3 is TGTGCCACCCAAAAGCAGGTGAACACTGAAGCTTTCTTT.